These T cell receptor beta chains were read from a single sample in a study of blood T cell repertoires in COVID-19. Some clones are missing from TCRdb's copy, which holds only in-frame ones; the method was immunoSEQ multiplex PCR. The sample holds roughly 280,000 clones, around 90% seen once. Material for sequencing was peripheral blood. All receptors derive from an older woman with COVID-19, enrolled during active disease. The CDR3 runs from the conserved cysteine through the conserved F or W. Each record gives: clone size, D gene, V gene, J gene, CDR3 DNA, CDR3 protein. A D gene is named only where the DNA matches it firmly. The size of a clone is reported for some rows only, either as once, few or many, or as a class for expanded clones.

clone_size: -; d_call: TRBD1; v_call: TRBV5-1; j_call: TRBJ1-2; cdr3_nt: TGCGCCAGCAGCTTGGATGGCCTAGGGACAGGGAATGGCTACACCTTC; cdr3_aa: CASSLDGLGTGNGYTF
clone_size: -; d_call: -; v_call: TRBV5-5; j_call: TRBJ1-3; cdr3_nt: TGTGCCAGCAGCGATACTCCCCAGGGTAACCCTGGAAACACCATATATTTT; cdr3_aa: CASSDTPQGNPGNTIYF
clone_size: -; d_call: TRBD1; v_call: TRBV15; j_call: TRBJ2-7; cdr3_nt: TGTGCCACCAGCGGGACAGGGAGGTTTCCCTACGAGCAGTACTTC; cdr3_aa: CATSGTGRFPYEQYF
clone_size: -; d_call: TRBD2; v_call: TRBV11-2; j_call: TRBJ2-1; cdr3_nt: TGTGCCAGCAGATTGACTAGCGGGAGAGTTAATGAGCAGTTCTTC; cdr3_aa: CASRLTSGRVNEQFF
clone_size: -; d_call: TRBD1; v_call: TRBV29-1; j_call: TRBJ2-5; cdr3_nt: TGCAGCGCTGGACAGGGGAGGGAGACCCAGTACTTC; cdr3_aa: CSAGQGRETQYF
clone_size: -; d_call: -; v_call: TRBV5-8; j_call: TRBJ2-1; cdr3_nt: TGTGCCGGCGGACTCTACAATGAGCAGTTCTTC; cdr3_aa: CAGGLYNEQFF
clone_size: few; d_call: TRBD2; v_call: TRBV6-2/TRBV6-3; j_call: TRBJ2-7; cdr3_nt: TGTGCCAGCAGTGGTACTAGCGGACTCGAGCAGTACTTC; cdr3_aa: CASSGTSGLEQYF
clone_size: -; d_call: -; v_call: TRBV24-1; j_call: TRBJ1-2; cdr3_nt: TGTGCCACCAGTGAACGCGGGACGCCCCGGGTAAGGGGCTACACCTTC; cdr3_aa: CATSERGTPRVRGYTF
clone_size: once; d_call: -; v_call: TRBV12-3/TRBV12-4; j_call: TRBJ1-1; cdr3_nt: TGTGCCAGCAGTTTTGTCCGGAACACTGAAGCTTTCTTT; cdr3_aa: CASSFVRNTEAFF
clone_size: -; d_call: TRBD1; v_call: TRBV28; j_call: TRBJ2-2; cdr3_nt: TGTGCCAGCAGTTCCCAGACAGGGCCTAGGAACACCGGGGAGCTGTTTTTT; cdr3_aa: CASSSQTGPRNTGELFF
clone_size: -; d_call: TRBD1; v_call: TRBV4-2; j_call: TRBJ1-3; cdr3_nt: TGTGCCAGCAGCCAAGATTTCTCCAGGGGGAGGGGAAACACCATATATTTT; cdr3_aa: CASSQDFSRGRGNTIYF
clone_size: -; d_call: -; v_call: TRBV9; j_call: TRBJ2-3; cdr3_nt: TGTGCCAGCAGCGTACGGGGTGTCGGCACAGATACGCAGTATTTT; cdr3_aa: CASSVRGVGTDTQYF
clone_size: once; d_call: -; v_call: TRBV7-3; j_call: TRBJ1-1; cdr3_nt: TGTGCCAGCAGCGCGGCGAAAGGCACTGAAGCTTTCTTT; cdr3_aa: CASSAAKGTEAFF
clone_size: -; d_call: -; v_call: TRBV9; j_call: TRBJ2-5; cdr3_nt: TGTGCCAGCAGCCCCCGAACACAAGAGACCCAGTACTTC; cdr3_aa: CASSPRTQETQYF
clone_size: -; d_call: TRBD2; v_call: TRBV6-2/TRBV6-3; j_call: TRBJ2-3; cdr3_nt: TGTGCCAGCAGCCCCGGGACTAGCGGGCGGACAGATACGCAGTATTTT; cdr3_aa: CASSPGTSGRTDTQYF
clone_size: -; d_call: TRBD1; v_call: TRBV30; j_call: TRBJ1-4; cdr3_nt: TGTGCCTGGACCCCATTAAGGGGGCGATTTGCTGAAAAACTGTTTTTT; cdr3_aa: CAWTPLRGRFAEKLFF
clone_size: once; d_call: TRBD1; v_call: TRBV6-5; j_call: TRBJ2-7; cdr3_nt: TGTGCCAGCAGTAACACAGGGGCCCAACAACGCGAGCAGTACTTC; cdr3_aa: CASSNTGAQQREQYF
clone_size: -; d_call: TRBD1; v_call: TRBV5-1; j_call: TRBJ1-6; cdr3_nt: TGCGCCAGCTCTAGGGACAGCAATAATTCACCCCTCCACTTT; cdr3_aa: CASSRDSNNSPLHF
clone_size: -; d_call: TRBD2; v_call: TRBV9; j_call: TRBJ2-7; cdr3_nt: TGTGCCAGCAGCCCAGCCGGACTAGCGGGCTCCTACGAGCAGTACTTC; cdr3_aa: CASSPAGLAGSYEQYF
clone_size: -; d_call: -; v_call: TRBV9; j_call: TRBJ1-2; cdr3_nt: TGTGCCAGCAGCGTAGGTACAAACTATGGCTACACCTTC; cdr3_aa: CASSVGTNYGYTF
clone_size: few; d_call: -; v_call: TRBV3-1/TRBV3-2; j_call: TRBJ1-3; cdr3_nt: TGTGCCAGCAGCCAAGTAGTGAACTCTGGAAACACCATATATTTT; cdr3_aa: CASSQVVNSGNTIYF
clone_size: -; d_call: -; v_call: TRBV20-1; j_call: TRBJ1-5; cdr3_nt: TGCAGTGCTAGTAGTGGGGCAGGGCAGCCCCAGCATTTT; cdr3_aa: CSASSGAGQPQHF
clone_size: -; d_call: TRBD1; v_call: TRBV7-3; j_call: TRBJ2-7; cdr3_nt: TGTGCCAGCAGCTCCGACAGGGGAGGCGAGCAGTACTTC; cdr3_aa: CASSSDRGGEQYF
clone_size: -; d_call: -; v_call: TRBV6-2/TRBV6-3; j_call: TRBJ2-1; cdr3_nt: TGTGCCAGCAGCTCAGGCTCGGACAATGAGCAGTTCTTC; cdr3_aa: CASSSGSDNEQFF
clone_size: -; d_call: TRBD1; v_call: TRBV7-2; j_call: TRBJ1-6; cdr3_nt: TGTGCCAGCAGCCCCGACAGGGCCTATAATTCACCCCTCCACTTT; cdr3_aa: CASSPDRAYNSPLHF
clone_size: -; d_call: -; v_call: TRBV30; j_call: TRBJ1-1; cdr3_nt: TGTGCCTGGGGGAGAGAGAACACTGAAGCTTTCTTT; cdr3_aa: CAWGRENTEAFF
clone_size: -; d_call: TRBD2; v_call: TRBV2; j_call: TRBJ2-1; cdr3_nt: TGTGCCAGCAGTGAAGGGACTAGCGGACCCGCGGATGAGCAGTTCTTC; cdr3_aa: CASSEGTSGPADEQFF
clone_size: -; d_call: -; v_call: TRBV3-1/TRBV3-2; j_call: TRBJ1-5; cdr3_nt: TGTGCCAGCAGCCAAGAATCGGGCAGGGGCGGGCAGCCCCAGCATTTT; cdr3_aa: CASSQESGRGGQPQHF
clone_size: -; d_call: -; v_call: TRBV5-5; j_call: TRBJ1-6; cdr3_nt: TGTGCCCGCAGCTCGCCGGGGGGGGGCGGATCTTGGTCACCCCTCCACTTT; cdr3_aa: CARSSPGGGGSWSPLHF
clone_size: once; d_call: -; v_call: TRBV7-6; j_call: TRBJ1-5; cdr3_nt: TGTGCCAGCAGCTCGGGACTTAGCAATCAGCCCCAGCATTTT; cdr3_aa: CASSSGLSNQPQHF
clone_size: -; d_call: TRBD2; v_call: TRBV9; j_call: TRBJ2-1; cdr3_nt: TGTGCCAGCAGCGTAGCCCGGACTAGGAACTACAATGAGCAGTTCTTC; cdr3_aa: CASSVARTRNYNEQFF
clone_size: -; d_call: TRBD1; v_call: TRBV30; j_call: TRBJ1-1; cdr3_nt: TGTGCCTGGGCCAGGGGGCCGGGGACTGAAGCTTTCTTT; cdr3_aa: CAWARGPGTEAFF
clone_size: -; d_call: -; v_call: TRBV5-1; j_call: TRBJ2-3; cdr3_nt: TGCGCCAGCAGCTCGGACAGAGGGGCGGTGACAGATACGCAGTATTTT; cdr3_aa: CASSSDRGAVTDTQYF
clone_size: -; d_call: TRBD1; v_call: TRBV15; j_call: TRBJ1-1; cdr3_nt: TGTGCCACCAGCAGCTTAGGGGGCGCAGACACTGAAGCTTTCTTT; cdr3_aa: CATSSLGGADTEAFF
clone_size: -; d_call: -; v_call: TRBV7-3; j_call: TRBJ2-2; cdr3_nt: TGTGCCAGCAGCCCTACTAGGACCGGGGAGCTGTTTTTT; cdr3_aa: CASSPTRTGELFF